This entry describes one T cell receptor beta chain. The antigen remains unidentified. The sample originates from a study of cytomegalovirus exposure and HLA in healthy donors. Broader study findings: Within a later analysis, the majority of CMV-associated TCR beta chains appeared HLA-restricted. Sequences of the TCR beta chain were said to predict the HLA-A and HLA-B alleles of most subjects accurately.

Trimming pared 6 bases from V and 2 bases from J, leaving 10 bases between. The CDR3 length is 13 residues. The V gene's germline CDR1 is MDHEN and CDR2 SYDVKM. Researchers ran the PCR with 60 Vbeta and 13 Jbeta primers. Original handling: Later work found 80 million or so unique TCR beta chains, with 9.5 million to 14 million shared. Some clones are missing from TCRdb's copy, which holds only in-frame ones; the method was immunoSEQ multiplex PCR. For V, J and clone size, that table is used; D and trimming come from the DNA. The data contain roughly 120,000 clones, roughly 70% of them singletons. The J gene is TRBJ1-1, the V gene TRBV28; possible D gene TRBD1, 5 bases. The receptor was derived from a woman between 45 and 60 years old in good health and CMV-seropositive. The sample taken for sequencing was PBMCs. DNA for the CDR3: TGTGCCAGCAGGTCCAGGGTAAACACTGAAGCTTTCTTT. Its protein product is CASRSRVNTEAFF.